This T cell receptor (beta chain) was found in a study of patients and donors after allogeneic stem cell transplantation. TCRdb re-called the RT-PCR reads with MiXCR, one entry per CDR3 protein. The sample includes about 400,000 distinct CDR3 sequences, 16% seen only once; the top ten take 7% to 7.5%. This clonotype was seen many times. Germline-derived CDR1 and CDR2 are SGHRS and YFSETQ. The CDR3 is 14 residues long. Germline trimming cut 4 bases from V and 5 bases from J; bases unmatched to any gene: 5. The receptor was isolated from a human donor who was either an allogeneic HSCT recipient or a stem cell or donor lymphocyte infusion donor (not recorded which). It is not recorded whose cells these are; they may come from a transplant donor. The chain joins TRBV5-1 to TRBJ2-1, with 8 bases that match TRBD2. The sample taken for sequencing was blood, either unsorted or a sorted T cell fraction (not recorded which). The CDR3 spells CASSAGTRNNEQFF. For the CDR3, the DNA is TGCGCCAGCAGCGCCGGGACTAGAAACAATGAGCAGTTCTTC.